This T cell receptor beta chain was sequenced during a study of blood T cell repertoires in COVID-19. Study in general: From T cells, B-cell-depleted T cells, or PBMCs came the material, which was cDNA or gDNA.

Measured with immunoSEQ multiplex PCR; TCRdb has only the in-frame clones, and not every one. The sample lists under 200,000 clones; 80% were seen once. Germline values: CDR1 SGHVS, CDR2 FQNEAQ. Trimming shortened V by 4 bases and J by 0 bases, and 10 bases separated the two germline ends. The CDR3 spans 15 residues. The chain recombines TRBV7-8 with TRBJ1-3; D is unclear. What was sequenced was PBMCs or T cells enriched from blood (not recorded which). This clonotype was sampled from a woman aged 60-70 years who had recovered from COVID-19. This CDR3 reads CASSSGRSSGNTIYF. DNA of the CDR3: TGTGCCAGCAGCTCTGGCCGAAGCTCTGGAAACACCATATATTTT.